Listed below are T cell receptor beta chains from one sample, sequenced in a study of cytomegalovirus exposure and HLA in healthy donors. Profiling relied on immunoSEQ multiplex PCR, and the TCRdb table lists in-frame clones only, not all of them. Among approximately 79,000 clones listed, under 80% were seen once. The sequencing sample was made of PBMCs. All receptors derive from a boy aged 5-17 years in good health and CMV-seronegative. Both conserved end residues are part of each CDR3. A D gene is named only where the DNA matches it firmly. Clone size, where shown, is once, few, many, or a class for clones that have expanded.

TRBD1	NA	TRBJ1-5	TRBV6-5	TGTGCCAGCAGTTCCCGGGACAGAATTCAGCCCCAGCATTTT	CASSSRDRIQPQHF
NA	once	TRBJ1-5	TRBV9	TGTGCCAGCAGCCCTATCGACAGTAATCAGCCCCAGCATTTT	CASSPIDSNQPQHF
NA	NA	TRBJ2-7	TRBV6-1	TGTGCCAGCAGTGTCCCCAGGGCTTACGTCTACGAGCAGTACTTC	CASSVPRAYVYEQYF
TRBD1	NA	TRBJ1-1	TRBV5-4	TGTGCCAGCAGCACTCCGAAGCCAGGGGGTAAGGCTGAAGCTTTCTTT	CASSTPKPGGKAEAFF
NA	few	TRBJ1-3	TRBV9	TGTGCCAGCAGCGTAGGGGCAGGGATCGGAAACACCATATATTTT	CASSVGAGIGNTIYF
NA	once	TRBJ2-7	TRBV29-1	TGCAGCGTTGCGGAAGGGGTGGGCTTCGAGCAGTACTTC	CSVAEGVGFEQYF
TRBD2	NA	TRBJ2-2	TRBV9	TGTGCCAGCGGGTCGGGGGGTCAGGACACCGGGGAGCTGTTTTTT	CASGSGGQDTGELFF
TRBD2	few	TRBJ2-2	TRBV5-6	TGTGCCAGCAGCTTGTGGGCGGGGGGGCCGGCCGGGGAGCTGTTTTTT	CASSLWAGGPAGELFF
TRBD2	few	TRBJ2-1	TRBV5-4	TGTGCCAGCAGCTTGGGGGGACTAGCGGGGTTTGATGAGCAGTTCTTC	CASSLGGLAGFDEQFF
TRBD1	NA	TRBJ1-5	TRBV5-6	TGTGCCAGCAGCCCAGGGGGGAGAGGGAGCAATCAGCCCCAGCATTTT	CASSPGGRGSNQPQHF
NA	NA	TRBJ2-7	TRBV6-5	TGTGCCAGCAGTTACCTACAGGGAACGGCCGAGCAGTACTTC	CASSYLQGTAEQYF
TRBD1	NA	TRBJ1-3	TRBV2	TGTGCCAGCAGTGGAGAGGGGGCAAACACCATATATTTT	CASSGEGANTIYF
NA	NA	TRBJ2-1	TRBV28	TGTGCCAGCACCCTCCTTAGGAGGTCCAATGAGCAGTTCTTC	CASTLLRRSNEQFF
TRBD1	few	TRBJ2-1	TRBV5-1	TGCGCCAGCAGCTTCCGACAGGGTCTGGATGAGCAGTTCTTC	CASSFRQGLDEQFF
TRBD1	NA	TRBJ1-2	TRBV27	TGTGCCCGACGAACAGGGGGCAGCTATGGCTACACCTTC	CARRTGGSYGYTF
TRBD2	NA	TRBJ2-1	TRBV5-1	TGCGCCAGCAGTCCCACTAGCGGGCCCTCCTACAATGAGCAGTTCTTC	CASSPTSGPSYNEQFF
TRBD2	NA	TRBJ2-3	TRBV2	TGTGCCAGCAGTGGGTTAAGCGCGGGGGGGCGCACAGATACGCAGTATTTT	CASSGLSAGGRTDTQYF
NA	NA	TRBJ2-1	TRBV13	TGTGCCAGCAGCCCTATGACAGGCAATGAGCAGTTCTTC	CASSPMTGNEQFF
NA	NA	TRBJ2-7	TRBV13	TGTGCCAGCAGCTTACGAGAGATCTCCTACGAGCAGTACTTC	CASSLREISYEQYF
TRBD2	once	TRBJ2-1	TRBV4-1	TGCGCCAGCAGCCATCCTCTAGCGGACTCCTACAATGAGCAGTTCTTC	CASSHPLADSYNEQFF
NA	NA	TRBJ2-7	TRBV30	TGTGCCTGGAGTTCTCCCGGGACTGGAAACTACGAGCAGTACTTC	CAWSSPGTGNYEQYF
TRBD1	NA	TRBJ1-6	TRBV7-9	TGTGCCAGCAGCTCCTCCGGGACAGTACAATCACCCCTCCACTTT	CASSSSGTVQSPLHF
NA	few	TRBJ2-7	TRBV7-9	TGTGCCAGCTTGAGTGATAGCTCCTACGAGCAGTACTTC	CASLSDSSYEQYF
NA	NA	TRBJ1-3	TRBV6-5	TGTGCCAGCAGACGGGACTCTGGAAACACCATATATTTT	CASRRDSGNTIYF
NA	NA	TRBJ1-1	TRBV4-1	TGCGCCAGCAGGGACTCCCAGAGGGGGTTCACTGAAGCTTTCTTT	CASRDSQRGFTEAFF
TRBD1	NA	TRBJ1-1	TRBV7-9	TGTGCCAGCAGCCCCCTTCGGGACAGGAGGTCTGAAGCTTTCTTT	CASSPLRDRRSEAFF
NA	NA	TRBJ2-2	TRBV29-1	TGCAGCGCCGGGACTTTCGGGGAGCTGTTTTTT	CSAGTFGELFF
NA	NA	TRBJ1-1	TRBV28	TGTGCCAGCAGTTACGGTTCCGCTGAAGCTTTCTTT	CASSYGSAEAFF
NA	NA	TRBJ2-1	TRBV6-5	TGTGCCAGCAGTTACCTCCATGAGCAGTTCTTC	CASSYLHEQFF
NA	NA	TRBJ1-3	TRBV19	TGTGCCAGTAGTCCCGACAGTACTGGAAACACCATATATTTT	CASSPDSTGNTIYF
TRBD1	large	TRBJ2-6	TRBV6-1	TGTGCCAGCAGGACAGGGAGCGGGGCCAACGTCCTGACTTTC	CASRTGSGANVLTF
TRBD1	NA	TRBJ1-1	TRBV19	TGTGCCAGTACGAGGGACAGGGGGCCGACTGAAGCTTTCTTT	CASTRDRGPTEAFF
TRBD1	NA	TRBJ1-2	TRBV28	TGTGCCAGCAGACAAACAGGGGACCGGGATGGCTACACCTTC	CASRQTGDRDGYTF
NA	NA	TRBJ1-2	TRBV27	TGTGCCAGCAGTTTATCTCCCGCGTATGGCTACACCTTC	CASSLSPAYGYTF
NA	once	TRBJ1-2	TRBV19	TGTGCCAGTAGTTTCAGTCTGGATGGCTACACCTTC	CASSFSLDGYTF
NA	NA	TRBJ1-2	TRBV4-1	TGCGCCAGCAGCCAAGTCCCACTCAAAAACTATGGCTACACCTTC	CASSQVPLKNYGYTF
NA	NA	TRBJ1-5	TRBV2	TGTGCCAGCAGTGAAAATACCAGGTCATTTCGCGATCAGCCCCAGCATTTT	CASSENTRSFRDQPQHF
NA	few	TRBJ2-7	TRBV11-3	TGTGCCAGCAGCCCCGGGATCTCCTACGAGCAGTACTTC	CASSPGISYEQYF
NA	NA	TRBJ1-2	TRBV18	TGTGCCAGCTCACCAGGGTCAGGGGAACGCTACACCTTC	CASSPGSGERYTF
TRBD1	NA	TRBJ2-7	TRBV18	TGTGCCAGCTCACCAGCAGGGGGCTACGAGCAGTACTTC	CASSPAGGYEQYF
NA	NA	TRBJ1-3	TRBV9	TGTGCCAGCAGCCCAGTACCCAGGGCAGGAAACACCATATATTTT	CASSPVPRAGNTIYF
TRBD1	few	TRBJ1-3	TRBV9	TGTGCCAGCAGCGCGGACAGGTCGTCGGGAAACACCATATATTTT	CASSADRSSGNTIYF
NA	NA	TRBJ1-2	TRBV30	TGTGCCTGGATCAGTCGGGCCGGCGCGGGCTTATTC	CAWISRAGAGLF
NA	NA	TRBJ1-5	TRBV27	TGTGCCAGCAGTCCCCAGGGCAGTCAGCCCCAGCATTTT	CASSPQGSQPQHF
NA	NA	TRBJ1-1	TRBV7-6	TGTGCCAGCAGCCTCGGACAGAACACTGAAGCTTTCTTT	CASSLGQNTEAFF
TRBD1	NA	TRBJ1-5	TRBV7-2	TGTGCCAGCAGCTTAGATTCAGGGGGAGATCAGCCCCAGCATTTT	CASSLDSGGDQPQHF
NA	NA	TRBJ2-7	TRBV4-1	TGCGCCAGCAGCCAAGCACGCGGGTCCGAGCAGTACTTC	CASSQARGSEQYF
NA	NA	TRBJ1-6	TRBV7-9	TGTGCCAGCAGAGCCACAGGGTCTACTTCACCCCTCCACTTT	CASRATGSTSPLHF
TRBD1	NA	TRBJ2-7	TRBV6-5	TGTGCCAGCACCCAGCCCGGGACAGGAACCTACGAGCAGTACTTC	CASTQPGTGTYEQYF
NA	few	TRBJ1-5	TRBV5-5	TGTGCCAGCAGCCAAACGGGTGCGGCCTGGCATTTT	CASSQTGAAWHF
NA	NA	TRBJ2-7	TRBV7-9	TGTGCCAGCAGCTTAATTAGTTCCTACGAGCAGTACTTC	CASSLISSYEQYF
NA	NA	TRBJ1-1	TRBV7-8	TGTGCCAGCAGCTTATTCGGCAGGGAGAACACTGAAGCTTTCTTT	CASSLFGRENTEAFF